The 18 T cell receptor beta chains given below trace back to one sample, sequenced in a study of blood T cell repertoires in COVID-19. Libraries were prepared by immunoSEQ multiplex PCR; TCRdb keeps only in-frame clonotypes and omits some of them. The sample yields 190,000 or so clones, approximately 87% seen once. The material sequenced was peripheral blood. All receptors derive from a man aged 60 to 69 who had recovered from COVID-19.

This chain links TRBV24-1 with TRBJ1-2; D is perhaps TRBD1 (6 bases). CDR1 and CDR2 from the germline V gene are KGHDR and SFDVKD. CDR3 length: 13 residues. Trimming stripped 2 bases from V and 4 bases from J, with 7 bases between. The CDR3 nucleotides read TGTGCCACCAGTGATTCGGACAGCTATGGCTACACCTTC. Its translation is CATSDSDSYGYTF.

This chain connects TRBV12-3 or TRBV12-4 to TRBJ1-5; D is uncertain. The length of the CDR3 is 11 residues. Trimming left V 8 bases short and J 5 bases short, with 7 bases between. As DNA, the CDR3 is TGTGCCAGCGGCCCTGATCAGCCCCAGCATTTT. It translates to CASGPDQPQHF.

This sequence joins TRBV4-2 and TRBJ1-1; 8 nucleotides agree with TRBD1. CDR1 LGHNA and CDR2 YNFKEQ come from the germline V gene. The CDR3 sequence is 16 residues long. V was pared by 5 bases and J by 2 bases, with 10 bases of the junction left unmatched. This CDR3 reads CASSETGTGGNTEAFF. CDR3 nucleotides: TGTGCCAGCAGCGAAACCGGGACAGGCGGAAACACTGAAGCTTTCTTT.

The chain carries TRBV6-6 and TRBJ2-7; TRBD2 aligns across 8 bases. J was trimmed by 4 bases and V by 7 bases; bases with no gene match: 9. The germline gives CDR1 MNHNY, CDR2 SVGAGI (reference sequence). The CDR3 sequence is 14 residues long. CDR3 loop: CASTGSGSTYEQYF. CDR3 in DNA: TGTGCCAGCACCGGGAGCGGGAGCACGTACGAGCAGTACTTC.

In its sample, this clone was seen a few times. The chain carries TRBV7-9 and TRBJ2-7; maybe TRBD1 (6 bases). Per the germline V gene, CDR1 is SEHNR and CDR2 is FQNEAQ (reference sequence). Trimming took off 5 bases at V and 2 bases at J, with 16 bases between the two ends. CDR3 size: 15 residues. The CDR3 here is CASSGGGQRTYEQYF. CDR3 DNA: TGTGCCAGCAGCGGTGGTGGACAGCGAACCTACGAGCAGTACTTC.

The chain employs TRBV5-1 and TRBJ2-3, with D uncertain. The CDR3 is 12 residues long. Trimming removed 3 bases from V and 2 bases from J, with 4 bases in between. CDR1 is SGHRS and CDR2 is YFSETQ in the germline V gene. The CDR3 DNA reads TGCGCCAGCAGCTCCTACACAGATACGCAGTATTTT. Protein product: CASSSYTDTQYF.

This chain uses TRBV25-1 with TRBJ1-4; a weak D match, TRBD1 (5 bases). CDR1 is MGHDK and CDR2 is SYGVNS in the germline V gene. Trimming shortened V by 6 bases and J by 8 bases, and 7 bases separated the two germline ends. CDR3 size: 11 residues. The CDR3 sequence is CASRAGEKLFF. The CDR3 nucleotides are TGTGCCAGCAGGGCAGGGGAAAAACTGTTTTTT. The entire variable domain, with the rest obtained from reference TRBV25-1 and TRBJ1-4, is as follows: EADIYQTPRYLVIGTGKKITLECSQTMGHDKMYWYQQDPGMELHLIHYSYGVNSTEKGDLSSESTVSRIRTEHFPLTLESARPSHTSQYLCASRAGEKLFFGSGTQLSVL.

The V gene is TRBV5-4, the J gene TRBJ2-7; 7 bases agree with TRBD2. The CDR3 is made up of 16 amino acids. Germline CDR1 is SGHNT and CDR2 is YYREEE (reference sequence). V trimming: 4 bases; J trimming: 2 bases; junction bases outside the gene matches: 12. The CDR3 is CASSPFGGEGTYEQYF. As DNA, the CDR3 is TGTGCCAGCAGCCCCTTTGGGGGGGAGGGGACCTACGAGCAGTACTTC.

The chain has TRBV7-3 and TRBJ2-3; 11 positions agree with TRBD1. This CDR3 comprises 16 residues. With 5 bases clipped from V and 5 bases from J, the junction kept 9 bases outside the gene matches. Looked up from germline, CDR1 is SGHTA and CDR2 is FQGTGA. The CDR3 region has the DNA TGTGCCAGCAGCCTATCCCGGACAGGGGGCGTAGATACGCAGTATTTT. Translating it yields CASSLSRTGGVDTQYF.

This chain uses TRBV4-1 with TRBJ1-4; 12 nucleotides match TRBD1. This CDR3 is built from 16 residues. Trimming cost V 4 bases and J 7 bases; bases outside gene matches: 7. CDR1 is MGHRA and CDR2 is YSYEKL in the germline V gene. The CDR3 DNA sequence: TGCGCCAGCAGCCGGAGGGACAGGGGGCGCGTTGAAAAACTGTTTTTT. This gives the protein CASSRRDRGRVEKLFF.

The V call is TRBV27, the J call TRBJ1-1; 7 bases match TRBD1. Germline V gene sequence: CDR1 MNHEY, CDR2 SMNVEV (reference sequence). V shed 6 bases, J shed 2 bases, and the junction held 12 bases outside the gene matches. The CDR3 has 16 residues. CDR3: CASRRPGQTFNTEAFF. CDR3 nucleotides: TGTGCCAGCAGAAGACCGGGACAGACATTTAACACTGAAGCTTTCTTT.

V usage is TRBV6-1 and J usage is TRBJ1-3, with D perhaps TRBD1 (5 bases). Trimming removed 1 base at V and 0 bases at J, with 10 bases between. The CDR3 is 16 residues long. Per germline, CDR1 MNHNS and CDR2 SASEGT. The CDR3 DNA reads TGTGCCAGCAGTGAAGAGACGACAGTCTCTGGAAACACCATATATTTT. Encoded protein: CASSEETTVSGNTIYF.

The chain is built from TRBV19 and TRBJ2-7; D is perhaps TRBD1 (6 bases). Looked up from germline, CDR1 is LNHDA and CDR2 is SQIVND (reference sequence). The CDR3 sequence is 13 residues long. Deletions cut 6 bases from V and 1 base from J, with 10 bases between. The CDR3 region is CASSEQGSYEQYF. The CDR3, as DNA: TGTGCCAGTAGCGAACAGGGTTCCTACGAGCAGTACTTC.

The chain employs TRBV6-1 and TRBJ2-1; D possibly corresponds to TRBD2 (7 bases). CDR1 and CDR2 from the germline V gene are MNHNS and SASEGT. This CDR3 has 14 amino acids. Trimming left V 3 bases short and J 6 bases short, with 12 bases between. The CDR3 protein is CASSERGGANEQFF. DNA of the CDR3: TGTGCCAGCAGTGAGAGGGGGGGGGCCAATGAGCAGTTCTTC.

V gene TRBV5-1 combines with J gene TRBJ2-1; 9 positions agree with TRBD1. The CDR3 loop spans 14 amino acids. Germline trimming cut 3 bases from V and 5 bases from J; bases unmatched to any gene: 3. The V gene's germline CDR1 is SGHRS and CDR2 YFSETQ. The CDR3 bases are TGCGCCAGCAGCTATGGACAGGGGAACAATGAGCAGTTCTTC. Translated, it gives CASSYGQGNNEQFF.

The CDR3 region is CASSLGGPPNEQFF. The CDR3 nucleotides are TGTGCCAGCAGCTTGGGGGGTCCCCCTAATGAGCAGTTCTTC. The chain recombines TRBV7-3 with TRBJ2-1; TRBD2 might be the D (6 bases). Per the germline V gene, CDR1 is SGHTA and CDR2 is FQGTGA. V was clipped by 3 bases and J by 7 bases, with 13 bases between them. CDR3 size: 14 residues.

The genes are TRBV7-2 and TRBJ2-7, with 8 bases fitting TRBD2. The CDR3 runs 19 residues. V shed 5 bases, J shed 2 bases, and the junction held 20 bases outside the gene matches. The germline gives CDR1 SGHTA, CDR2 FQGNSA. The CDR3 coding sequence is TGTGCCAGCAGCGGGAGGAGGCCCGGGACTAGGACAACCACCTACGAGCAGTACTTC. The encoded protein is CASSGRRPGTRTTTYEQYF.

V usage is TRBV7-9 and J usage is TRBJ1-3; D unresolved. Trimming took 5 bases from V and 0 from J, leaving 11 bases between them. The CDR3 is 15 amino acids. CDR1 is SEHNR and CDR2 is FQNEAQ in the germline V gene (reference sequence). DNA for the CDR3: TGTGCCAGCAGCCTGAGCATCAACTCTGGAAACACCATATATTTT. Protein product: CASSLSINSGNTIYF. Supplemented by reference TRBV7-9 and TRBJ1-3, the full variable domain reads DTGVSQNPRHKITKRGQNVTFRCDPISEHNRLYWYRQTLGQGPEFLTYFQNEAQLEKSRLLSDRFSAERPKGSFSTLEIQRTEQGDSAMYLCASSLSINSGNTIYFGEGSWLTVV.